This T cell receptor beta chain was recovered during a study of early T cells in non-severe SARS-CoV-2 infection. Study-level background: It was bulk RNA from unsorted whole blood that was sequenced, and the chains were unpaired.

This CDR3 spans 14 amino acids. Germline-derived CDR1 and CDR2 are LGHDT and YNNKEL (reference sequence). Trimming stripped 6 bases from V and 2 bases from J, with 13 bases between. MiXCR was run by TCRdb on the 5' RACE reads, yielding one entry per CDR3 protein. The sample has roughly 20,000 distinct CDR3 sequences; more than 4.5% are singletons. In its sample, this clonotype was seen many times. The origin of this receptor is an adult who was a healthcare worker with PCR-confirmed SARS-CoV-2 infection or an uninfected control (not recorded which). Specimen: whole blood. The gene calls are TRBV3-1 and TRBJ1-1, with D possibly matching TRBD1 (5 bases). The CDR3 DNA sequence: TGTGCCAGCAGTTTACCCGGGGCCAACACTGAAGCTTTCTTT. This codes for CASSLPGANTEAFF.